This entry is about one T cell receptor (beta chain). Its antigen is currently unknown. This record belongs to a study of CD8+ T cells in alopecia areata. Study as a whole: Patients received oral tofacitinib, 5 to 10 mg twice daily, for moderate-to-severe alopecia areata.

General observations from the study: Normal skin's resident alphabeta T cells are also sequenced in scalp samples.

As the sequencing template, cDNA was produced by extracting RNA and reverse transcribing it. TCRdb keeps only in-frame clones here, not all; method: immunoSEQ multiplex PCR. This table holds 95,000 to 110,000 clones, around 86% found once. As to treatment: oral pan-JAK inhibitor, 5-10 mg twice daily. The sequenced sample was CD8+ T cells sorted from blood, obtained between weeks 30 and 35, from a patient treated with tofacitinib. The sequence was obtained from a human donor with alopecia areata.

CDR3 sequence reads: CASSITRGTDTQYF. CDR3 coding DNA: TGCGCCAGCAGTATAACTAGGGGCACAGATACGCAGTATTTT. The chain uses TRBV10-2 and TRBJ2-3; tentative D call: TRBD2 (5 bases). Germline CDR1 and CDR2: WSHSY and SAAADI. The CDR3 covers 14 residues. Trimming took off 5 bases at V and 1 base at J, with 10 bases between the two ends.